The T cell receptor beta chain described here comes from a study of blood T cell repertoires in COVID-19. Study-level background: The United States, Italy and Spain were the sources of the acute and convalescent COVID-19 samples.

Authors' processing steps: Amplified reference gene primers provided the basis for estimating nucleated cell counts. Measured with immunoSEQ multiplex PCR; TCRdb has only the in-frame clones, and not every one. V, J and clone size derive from that table, while D and trimming were established from the DNA sequence. This table has some 6,400 clones, roughly 84% appearing once. Trimming removed 3 bases from V and 0 bases from J; junction bases left unmatched: 7. CDR1 SGHRS and CDR2 YFSETQ come from the germline V gene. This CDR3 contains 17 residues. The TCR sequence derives from a human donor with active COVID-19. The donor label of this sample is uncertain. The specimen was peripheral blood. The chain joins TRBV5-1 to TRBJ2-1; 9 bases agree with TRBD2. CDR3 region: CASSWSSGRNSYNEQFF. The DNA of the CDR3 is TGCGCCAGCAGCTGGAGTAGCGGGAGAAACTCCTACAATGAGCAGTTCTTC.